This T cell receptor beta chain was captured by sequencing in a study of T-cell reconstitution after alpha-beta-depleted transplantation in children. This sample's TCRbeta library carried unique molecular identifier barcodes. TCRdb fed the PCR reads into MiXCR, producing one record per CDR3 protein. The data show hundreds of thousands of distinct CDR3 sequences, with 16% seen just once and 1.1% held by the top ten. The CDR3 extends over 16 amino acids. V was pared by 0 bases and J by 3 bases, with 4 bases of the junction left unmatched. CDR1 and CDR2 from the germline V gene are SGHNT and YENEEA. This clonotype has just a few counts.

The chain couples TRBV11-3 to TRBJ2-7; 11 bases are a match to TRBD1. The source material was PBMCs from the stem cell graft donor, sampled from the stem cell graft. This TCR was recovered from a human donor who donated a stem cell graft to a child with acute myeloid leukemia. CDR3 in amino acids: CASSLDTGTGGYEQYF. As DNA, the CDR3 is TGTGCCAGCAGCTTAGACACCGGGACAGGGGGCTACGAGCAGTACTTC. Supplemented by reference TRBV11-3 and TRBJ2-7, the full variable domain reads EAGVVQSPRYKIIEKKQPVAFWCNPISGHNTLYWYLQNLGQGPELLIRYENEEAVDDSQLPKDRFSAERLKGVDSTLKIQPAELGDSAVYLCASSLDTGTGGYEQYFGPGTRLTVT.